This T cell receptor beta chain emerged from a study of blood T cell repertoires in COVID-19 (dated by TCRdb to between 2020 and 2021). Notes on the research overall: Collaborator samples came from the United States, Italy and Spain and covered acute and convalescent phases of COVID-19. The material from the prospective study consisted of cDNA or gDNA derived from T cells, B-cell-depleted T cells, or PBMCs. The dataset comprised deeply sampled blood TCRbeta repertoires from subjects exposed to, actively infected with, or recovered from COVID-19. The repertoires were made available in a free public database intended to serve as a resource for research on the immune response to SARS-CoV-2. Samples were obtained from the ongoing ImmuneRACE study (first 160 participants) and from about 1,300 subjects provided by 6 global collaborators. The sample metadata nearly always contained a de-identified subject ID, COVID-19 status, age in years and sex. Where HLA class I and class II types were available, the types were taken from metadata supplied by the sample provider, not from assay-based typing.

Another Seattle source contributed samples from volunteer blood donors who had recovered from COVID-19. Whole blood was collected in K2EDTA tubes by collaborating institutions according to the institutions' own protocols. For TCRbeta analysis, collaborators shipped samples in one of three forms: frozen whole blood, isolated PBMCs, or DNA extracted from either of those sample types. On the study overall, not on this receptor specifically: Clinical and demographic metadata were provided uncurated, with the amount varying by source and participant.

The V and J ends are trimmed by 3 bases and 2 bases, leaving 18 bases between them. CDR1 is given as DFQATT and CDR2 as SNEGSKA, both from the germline V gene (reference sequence). CDR3 length: 16 amino acids, cysteine to phenylalanine. Of all the DNA, just the CDR3 is kept, 48 bases in frame from base 1. Note on this clone: It lacks a known antigen. Nothing much larger sits one base from this clone, and base qualities are not available.

The immunoSEQ Assay, a bias-controlled multiplex PCR, was used to amplify TCRbeta CDR3 regions from genomic DNA. The authors' pipeline ran thus. Within the assay, amplification of reference gene primers was used to estimate how many nucleated cells each sample contained. Sequence reads were collapsed and filtered to measure the absolute abundance of every unique TCRbeta CDR3 rearrangement. For each sample, productive Simpson clonality was calculated by taking the square root of Simpson's diversity index across productive rearrangements. Here the immuneACCESS table is served through TCRdb, limited to in-frame sequences with V and J called. Missing clones are a known gap in these copies; in checked studies unresolved V genes cover under half, and the rest lacks a known reason. The V and J calls and clone size were taken over from that table, and D and trimming were inferred from the DNA. This sample holds hundreds of thousands of clones; 86% were observed only once. Around 1.5% of the sample is held by the ten biggest clonotypes.

This TCR was sampled from a woman aged 60 to 75 who had recovered from COVID-19. The chain couples TRBV20-1 to TRBJ2-3; 6 matching bases give a weak D call of TRBD1. The sequenced material came from peripheral blood. The sequence in DNA is TGCAGTGCTAGTGGATTTTGGACAGCGTTCACAGATACGCAGTATTTT. Its coded protein is CSASGFWTAFTDTQYF.